Following are 28 T cell receptor beta chains from one sample sequenced in a study of blood T cell repertoires in COVID-19. Produced via immunoSEQ multiplex PCR; TCRdb's table is partial and in-frame only. This sample has 45,000 to 70,000 clones, with approximately 81% found just once. Sequenced: peripheral blood. All receptors derive from a woman over 75 with acute or convalescent COVID-19.

The rearrangement joins TRBV7-9 to TRBJ2-7; 7 bases map to TRBD1. Germline lookup yields CDR1 SEHNR and CDR2 FQNEAQ (reference sequence). Trimming cost V 5 bases and J 6 bases; bases outside gene matches: 4. The CDR3 contains 12 residues. The CDR3 spells CASSRAGGEQYF. In nucleotides, the CDR3 is TGTGCCAGCAGCAGAGCAGGGGGCGAGCAGTACTTC.

The chain carries TRBV11-3 and TRBJ2-7; 11 nucleotides agree with TRBD2. V lost 4 bases to trimming and J lost 4 bases; unmatched junction nucleotides: 3. Germline V gives CDR1 SGHNT, CDR2 YENEEA. The CDR3 runs to 14 residues. The CDR3 region is CASSSVAGGYEQYF. CDR3 in DNA: TGTGCCAGCAGCTCCGTAGCGGGGGGGTACGAGCAGTACTTC.

The gene calls are TRBV25-1 and TRBJ2-3; TRBD2 matches at 7 bases. The CDR3 is 13 residues long. After removal of 6 bases from V and 6 bases from J, the junction contained 6 bases not matched to a gene. CDR1 MGHDK and CDR2 SYGVNS come from the germline V gene. The CDR3 here is CASSAGELDTQYF. The CDR3 DNA is TGTGCCAGCAGCGCGGGGGAATTGGATACGCAGTATTTT. Combining the CDR3 with reference TRBV25-1 and TRBJ2-3 gives the whole variable domain EADIYQTPRYLVIGTGKKITLECSQTMGHDKMYWYQQDPGMELHLIHYSYGVNSTEKGDLSSESTVSRIRTEHFPLTLESARPSHTSQYLCASSAGELDTQYFGPGTRLTVL.

This clone was seen just once. V gene TRBV27 combines with J gene TRBJ2-1, with 8 bases lining up with TRBD2. Germline V gene data show CDR1 as MNHEY and CDR2 as SMNVEV (reference sequence). The CDR3 sequence is 16 residues long. V lost 5 bases to trimming and J lost 4 bases; unmatched junction nucleotides: 10. For the CDR3, the DNA is TGTGCCAGCAGTCCTACACTAGCGGACTCTTACAATGAGCAGTTCTTC. This translates into CASSPTLADSYNEQFF.

This chain connects TRBV6-8 to TRBJ1-5; D unresolved. Germline-derived CDR1 and CDR2 are MNHGY and SAAAGT. CDR3 length: 15 amino acids. V gave up 1 base and J gave up 5 bases, with 12 bases separating them. The CDR3 DNA sequence: TGTGCCAGCAGTTACTACCGAGCCCGGTATCAGCCCCAGCATTTT. Its translation is CASSYYRARYQPQHF.

The J gene is TRBJ1-4, the V gene TRBV12-5; perhaps TRBD1 as D (6 bases). Germline values: CDR1 LGHNT, CDR2 FRNRAP. The V and J ends lost 0 bases and 0 bases respectively, with 14 bases between them. This CDR3 comprises 18 residues. The CDR3 nucleotides are TGTGCTAGTGGTTTGGTAATGTTAGGGGGTTCAACTAATGAAAAACTGTTTTTT. It yields the protein CASGLVMLGGSTNEKLFF.

This sequence joins TRBV2 and TRBJ2-2; possibly TRBD1 for D (6 bases). Germline loops: CDR1 SNHLY, CDR2 FYNNEI. V was shortened by 6 bases and J by 7 bases, with 12 bases between the two germline ends. This CDR3 is built from 13 residues. CDR3 nucleotides: TGTGCCAGCAGCCGACAGGCCCGCGGGGAGCTGTTTTTT. This gives the protein CASSRQARGELFF.

V and J are TRBV9 and TRBJ1-4; D is ambiguous. CDR3 length: 15 amino acids. The germline V and J ends were trimmed by 4 bases and 8 bases, with 18 bases remaining between them. CDR1 SGDLS and CDR2 YYNGEE come from the germline V gene. CDR3 loop: CASSQGGGPDEKLFF. The CDR3 region has the DNA TGTGCCAGCAGCCAAGGAGGAGGGCCGGACGAAAAACTGTTTTTT.

The rearrangement uses TRBV20-1 and TRBJ2-3; 10 nucleotides line up with TRBD2. CDR3 length: 17 amino acids. The germline CDR1 and CDR2 sequences are DFQATT and SNEGSKA (reference sequence). V trimming: 3 bases; J trimming: 6 bases; junction bases outside the gene matches: 15. In nucleotides, the CDR3 is TGCAGTGCTAGTGGTGGCACCCTAGCGGGGGCGGTTGATACGCAGTATTTT. Protein product: CSASGGTLAGAVDTQYF.

The gene calls are TRBV21-1 and TRBJ2-7; TRBD2, the D gene given by the table, was not confirmed from the DNA. TRBV21-1 is a documented pseudogene. The CDR3 runs 15 residues. The CDR3 region has the DNA TGTGCCAGCAGGACTAGCGGGGGGTTCTTGTACGAGCAGTACTTC. Translated, it gives CASRTSGGFLYEQYF.

The chain is built from TRBV6-1 and TRBJ1-4; D gene ambiguous. The CDR3 has 14 amino acids. CDR1 is MNHNS, CDR2 SASEGT, per germline. Trimming took 3 bases from V and 5 from J, leaving 10 bases between them. The DNA of the CDR3 is TGTGCCAGCAGTGACGGGAGAAGGAATGAAAAACTGTTTTTT. Translated: CASSDGRRNEKLFF.

The gene calls are TRBV21-1 and TRBJ1-3; TRBD1 was called by the table and not checked on the DNA. TRBV21-1 is described as a pseudogene. The CDR3 covers 17 residues. The CDR3 sequence is CASSKTGGSGYGNTIYF. CDR3 DNA: TGTGCCAGCAGCAAAACAGGGGGGTCCGGGTACGGAAACACCATATATTTT.

V usage is TRBV2 and J usage is TRBJ2-3; D is possibly TRBD1 (6 bases). The germline CDR1 and CDR2 sequences are SNHLY and FYNNEI. The CDR3 consists of 16 residues. V was trimmed by 5 bases and J by 1 base, leaving 16 bases between them. The CDR3 sequence: CASSQGTKARTDTQYF. The CDR3 bases are TGTGCCAGCAGTCAGGGGACCAAAGCACGCACAGATACGCAGTATTTT.

This clone was found a few times. The chain is built from TRBV11-2 and TRBJ2-7, with 9 bases lining up with TRBD2. CDR1 is SGHAT and CDR2 is FQNNGV in the germline V gene. This CDR3 comprises 14 residues. With 5 bases clipped from V and 2 bases from J, the junction kept 4 bases outside the gene matches. The CDR3 DNA follows: TGTGCCAGCAGCGTAAGCGGGGGGCCCTACGAGCAGTACTTC. Translating it yields CASSVSGGPYEQYF.

The chain has TRBV9 and TRBJ2-7, with 10 bases aligning to TRBD1. The CDR3 is 15 amino acids. V lost 4 bases, J lost 6 bases, and 10 bases stayed unmatched. Looked up from germline, CDR1 is SGDLS and CDR2 is YYNGEE. This CDR3 is CASSPHPTGGIEQYF. CDR3 DNA sequence: TGTGCCAGCAGCCCCCACCCGACAGGGGGCATCGAGCAGTACTTC. The full variable domain, with the rest looked up from reference TRBV9 and TRBJ2-7, is DSGVTQTPKHLITATGQRVTLRCSPRSGDLSVYWYQQSLDQGLQFLIQYYNGEERAKGNILERFSAQQFPDLHSELNLSSLELGDSALYFCASSPHPTGGIEQYFGPGTRLTVT.

V and J are TRBV2 and TRBJ1-2, with D unresolved. The length of the CDR3 is 15 residues. Per germline, CDR1 SNHLY and CDR2 FYNNEI. The V end lost 5 bases, the J end lost 5 bases, and 18 bases lay between the germline ends. The CDR3 DNA reads as TGTGCCAGCAGTCTTACCGAGGGAGCCCTATATGGCTACACCTTC. Its protein product is CASSLTEGALYGYTF.

This chain joins TRBV5-1 and TRBJ2-1; 11 bases map to TRBD2. This CDR3 spans 15 amino acids. Unmatched junction bases numbered 6, after V lost 3 bases and J lost 7 bases. Germline V gives CDR1 SGHRS, CDR2 YFSETQ. This CDR3 is CASSSELAGDNEQFF. The DNA of the CDR3 is TGCGCCAGCAGCTCCGAACTAGCGGGGGATAATGAGCAGTTCTTC.

The rearrangement uses TRBV6-1 and TRBJ2-3, with 13 bases matching TRBD2. The germline V gene encodes CDR1 MNHNS and CDR2 SASEGT. The CDR3 loop spans 16 amino acids. With V trimmed by 2 bases and J by 7 bases, 6 bases remained unmatched. CDR3: CASSESIGTSGNTQYF. Here the CDR3 DNA reads TGTGCCAGCAGTGAATCAATAGGGACTAGCGGGAATACGCAGTATTTT.

This chain links TRBV5-1 with TRBJ2-3; 9 positions match TRBD1. The CDR3 has 14 residues. Germline V gives CDR1 SGHRS, CDR2 YFSETQ. The V segment lost 4 bases and the J segment 6 bases; nucleotides outside the gene matches: 6. The chain's CDR3 is CASSGGQGLDTQYF. The CDR3 DNA is TGCGCCAGCAGCGGCGGACAGGGGTTGGATACGCAGTATTTT.

V usage is TRBV6-5 and J usage is TRBJ2-2; 9 bases map to TRBD1. Losses at the gene ends were 2 bases for V and 4 bases for J; bases not matched to a gene: 2. The CDR3 extends over 15 amino acids. Looked up from germline, CDR1 is MNHEY and CDR2 is SVGAGI. This CDR3 reads CASSYGTGPTGELFF. The CDR3, as DNA: TGTGCCAGCAGTTACGGGACAGGGCCCACCGGGGAGCTGTTTTTT.

The V gene is TRBV7-9, the J gene TRBJ1-2; 10 positions agree with TRBD1. The junction had 7 bases not matched to a gene; V was cut back by 3 bases and J by 3 bases. Germline CDR1 is SEHNR and CDR2 is FQNEAQ (reference sequence). This CDR3 contains 16 residues. For the CDR3, the DNA is TGTGCCAGCAGCTTGGGTAGGGACAGGGGTGACTATGGCTACACCTTC. Translated, it gives CASSLGRDRGDYGYTF.

The V and J genes are TRBV24-1 and TRBJ2-3, with D tentatively TRBD2 (7 bases). Germline loops: CDR1 KGHDR, CDR2 SFDVKD. This CDR3 spans 16 amino acids. With 4 bases removed from V and 5 bases from J, the gap between germline ends came to 18 bases. The CDR3 loop is CATSERGGARRDTQYF. CDR3 nucleotide sequence: TGTGCCACCAGTGAAAGGGGGGGGGCGCGTAGAGATACGCAGTATTTT.

This chain joins TRBV5-1 and TRBJ1-3, with TRBD1 identical over 8 bases. Germline CDR1 reads SGHRS; CDR2 reads YFSETQ. V was pared by 0 bases and J by 4 bases, with 6 bases of the junction left unmatched. The CDR3 loop spans 16 amino acids. The CDR3 nucleotides read TGCGCCAGCAGCTTGGCTGGACAGGGTGGCGGAAACACCATATATTTT. The encoded protein is CASSLAGQGGGNTIYF.

This chain connects TRBV14 to TRBJ2-4; TRBD1 matches 11 bases. CDR3 length: 16 residues. V gave up 3 bases and J gave up 7 bases; unmatched junction bases: 8. CDR1 SGHDN and CDR2 FVKESK come from the germline V gene. This CDR3 reads CASSQDPWDRGNIQYF. In DNA form, the CDR3 reads TGTGCCAGCAGCCAGGACCCGTGGGACAGGGGGAACATTCAGTACTTC.

The chain employs TRBV5-1 and TRBJ2-2, with a tentative D call TRBD2 (6 bases). Per the germline V gene, CDR1 is SGHRS and CDR2 is YFSETQ. The CDR3 runs 13 residues. Between the trimmed V and J ends, which lost 4 bases and 6 bases, there was a span of 10 bases. The CDR3 sequence is CASSLREAGELFF. For the CDR3, the DNA is TGCGCCAGCAGCCTCAGGGAGGCCGGGGAGCTGTTTTTT.

V and J are TRBV5-5 and TRBJ2-7; D remains unclear. Germline V gene data show CDR1 as SGHKS and CDR2 as YYEKEE (reference sequence). The V end lost 4 bases, the J end lost 1 base, and 6 bases lay between the germline ends. The CDR3 is made up of 12 amino acids. The CDR3 is CASSPLSYEQYF. The CDR3 DNA reads TGTGCCAGCAGCCCCCTGTCCTACGAGCAGTACTTC.

This clone appeared many times. The chain links TRBV15 to TRBJ2-7; TRBD1 agrees at 11 bases. The J segment lost 7 bases and the V segment lost 3 bases, leaving 5 bases of the junction unmatched. This CDR3 comprises 14 residues. Germline CDR1 LNHNV, CDR2 YYDKDF (reference sequence). CDR3: CATSRGQGGREQYF. The CDR3 coding sequence is TGTGCCACCAGCAGGGGACAGGGGGGGAGAGAGCAGTACTTC. Together with reference TRBV15 and TRBJ2-7, the CDR3 gives the full variable domain: DAMVIQNPRYQVTQFGKPVTLSCSQTLNHNVMYWYQQKSSQAPKLLFHYYDKDFNNEADTPDNFQSRRPNTSFCFLDIRSPGLGDTAMYLCATSRGQGGREQYFGPGTRLTVT.

The rearrangement uses TRBV29-1 and TRBJ2-3; D is undetermined. The CDR3 is 11 amino acids. V was trimmed by 4 bases and J by 5 bases, leaving 7 bases between them. The germline V gene encodes CDR1 SQVTM and CDR2 ANQGSEA. The CDR3 DNA sequence: TGCAGCGTTGTGGGCCGAGATACGCAGTATTTT. Translation gives CSVVGRDTQYF.